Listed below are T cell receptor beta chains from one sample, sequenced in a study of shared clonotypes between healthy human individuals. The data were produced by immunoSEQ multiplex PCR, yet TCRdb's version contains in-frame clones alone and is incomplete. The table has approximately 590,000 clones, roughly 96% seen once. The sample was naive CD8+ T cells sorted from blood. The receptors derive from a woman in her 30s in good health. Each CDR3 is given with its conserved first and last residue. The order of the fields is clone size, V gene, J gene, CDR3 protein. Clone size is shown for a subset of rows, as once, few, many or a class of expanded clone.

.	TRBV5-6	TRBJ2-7	CASSGNTRPIHEQYF
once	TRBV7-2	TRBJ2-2	CASSLNSVGAGELFF
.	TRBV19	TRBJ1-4	CASSGTGTDEKLFF
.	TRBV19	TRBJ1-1	CASRTWDRGKGMNTEAFF
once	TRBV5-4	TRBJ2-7	CASSPPAGRPYEQYF
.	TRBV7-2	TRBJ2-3	CASSSTSGIWDTQYF
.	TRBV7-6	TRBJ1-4	CASSSSGEKLFF
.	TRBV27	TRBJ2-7	CASSSFFSGRTGEQYF
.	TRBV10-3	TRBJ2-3	CAINPGAPTDTQYF
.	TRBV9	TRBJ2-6	CASSVGGSGANVLTF
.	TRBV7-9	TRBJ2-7	CASSSNRGYEQYF
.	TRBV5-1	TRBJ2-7	CASSYYSGGSYEQYF
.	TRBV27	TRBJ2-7	CASSKMAGVNEQYF
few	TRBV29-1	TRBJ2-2	CSVVYPPMTGELFF
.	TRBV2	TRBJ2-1	CASSESSASSYNEQFF
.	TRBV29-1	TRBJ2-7	CSVRWTGGYEQYF
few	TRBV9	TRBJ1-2	CASSPGPPTGVYGYTF
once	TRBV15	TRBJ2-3	CATDSSSGRAGDTQYF
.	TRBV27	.	CASSLGRGKNEQYF
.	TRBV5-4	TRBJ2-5	CASSLAEMETQYF
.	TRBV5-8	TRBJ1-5	CASSSIRGLGQPQHF
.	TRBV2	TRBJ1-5	CASSPTGNNQPQHF
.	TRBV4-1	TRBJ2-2	CASSNQRTGELFF
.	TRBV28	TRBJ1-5	CASRKIGQPQHF
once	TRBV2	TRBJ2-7	CASSESGESSYEQYF
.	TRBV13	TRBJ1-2	CASSSTGDGYTF
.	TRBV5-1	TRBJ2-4	CASSLEGLESFKNIQYF
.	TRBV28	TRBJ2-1	CASSTGSSGQVTDNEQFF
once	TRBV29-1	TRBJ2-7	CSVETGSSYEQYF
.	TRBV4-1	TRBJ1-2	CASSSIRDRVPGYTF
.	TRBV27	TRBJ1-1	CASSLSQGAATEAFF
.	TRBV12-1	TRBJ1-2	CASSCRRANYGYTF
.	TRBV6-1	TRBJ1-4	CASSEATEGLNEKLFF
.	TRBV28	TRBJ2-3	CASSFPLFGAGEGTDTQYF
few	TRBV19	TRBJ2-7	CASSISGSSYEQYF
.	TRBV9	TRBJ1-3	CASSEGGSGNTIYF
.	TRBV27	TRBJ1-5	CASSLIGRAQPQHF
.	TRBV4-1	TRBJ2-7	CASSQEAPWVASSYEQYF